Following are 26 T cell receptor beta chains from one sample sequenced in a study of cytomegalovirus exposure and HLA in healthy donors. 13 Jbeta primers and 60 Vbeta primers were used for the PCR. Here immunoSEQ multiplex PCR was the method, and the copy in TCRdb shows in-frame clones only, minus some. The sample holds some 90,000 clones, 70% to 80% seen once. The specimen sequenced was PBMCs. These receptors all come from a young man in good health and CMV-seronegative.

This chain connects TRBV5-1 to TRBJ1-1, with 7 bases fitting TRBD1. Germline V gene data show CDR1 as SGHRS and CDR2 as YFSETQ. Losses at the gene ends were 3 bases for V and 6 bases for J; bases not matched to a gene: 11. The CDR3 consists of 15 residues. The CDR3 sequence: CASSSLRTGSSEAFF. The CDR3 DNA follows: TGCGCCAGCAGCTCGCTAAGGACAGGATCTTCTGAAGCTTTCTTT. The variable domain in full, completed from reference TRBV5-1 and TRBJ1-1, reads KAGVTQTPRYLIKTRGQQVTLSCSPISGHRSVSWYQQTPGQGLQFLFEYFSETQRNKGNFPGRFSGRQFSNSRSEMNVSTLELGDSALYLCASSSLRTGSSEAFFGQGTRLTVV.

The chain employs TRBV6-5 and TRBJ1-1; D is unclear. This CDR3 spans 15 amino acids. V was trimmed by 2 bases and J by 1 base, leaving 11 bases between them. Germline V gives CDR1 MNHEY, CDR2 SVGAGI. As DNA, the CDR3 is TGTGCCAGCAGTTACAATGAGTTTACGAACACTGAAGCTTTCTTT. As protein: CASSYNEFTNTEAFF.

The rearrangement links TRBV5-1 to TRBJ1-4; D is unresolved. CDR3 length: 18 residues. Germline values: CDR1 SGHRS, CDR2 YFSETQ. V lost 0 bases and J 5 bases, leaving 20 bases between the germline ends. The CDR3 bases are TGCGCCAGCAGCTTGGCGGGAACAATTCAAATAGGAAATGAAAAACTGTTTTTT. This translates into CASSLAGTIQIGNEKLFF. The full variable domain, with the rest looked up from reference TRBV5-1 and TRBJ1-4, is KAGVTQTPRYLIKTRGQQVTLSCSPISGHRSVSWYQQTPGQGLQFLFEYFSETQRNKGNFPGRFSGRQFSNSRSEMNVSTLELGDSALYLCASSLAGTIQIGNEKLFFGSGTQLSVL.

This clone was observed a handful of times. This chain connects TRBV6-6 to TRBJ1-3; 7 nucleotides align to TRBD1. The junction had 8 bases not matched to a gene; V was cut back by 6 bases and J by 6 bases. The CDR3 is 14 amino acids. Germline V gives CDR1 MNHNY, CDR2 SVGAGI (reference sequence). The chain's CDR3 is CASRPPGQQNTIYF. In DNA form, the CDR3 reads TGTGCCAGCAGGCCTCCGGGACAGCAAAACACCATATATTTT.

This chain uses TRBV9 with TRBJ1-6, with D perhaps TRBD1 (5 bases). The CDR3 covers 16 residues. Trimming pared 4 bases from V and 7 bases from J, leaving 18 bases between. Germline V gene data show CDR1 as SGDLS and CDR2 as YYNGEE. DNA of the CDR3: TGTGCCAGCAGCCCCCGACAGCATGCGGGGAATTCACCCCTCCACTTT. Its translation is CASSPRQHAGNSPLHF.

This rearrangement joins TRBV5-6 to TRBJ1-2; D call uncertain. The germline V gene has CDR1 SGHDT and CDR2 YYEEEE. The CDR3 covers 13 residues. The V end lost 0 bases, the J end lost 5 bases, and 8 bases lay between the germline ends. This CDR3 reads CASSLDRDYGYTF. CDR3 coding DNA: TGTGCCAGCAGCTTGGACAGAGATTATGGCTACACCTTC. Complete variable domain (other parts from reference TRBV5-6 and TRBJ1-2): DAGVTQSPTHLIKTRGQQVTLRCSPKSGHDTVSWYQQALGQGPQFIFQYYEEEERQRGNFPDRFSGHQFPNYSSELNVNALLLGDSALYLCASSLDRDYGYTFGSGTRLTVV.

The chain is built from TRBV6-5 and TRBJ2-1, with TRBD2 matching 7 bases. Germline CDR1 and CDR2: MNHEY and SVGAGI. The CDR3 is made up of 15 amino acids. Trimming removed 6 bases from V and 2 bases from J; junction bases left unmatched: 7. The CDR3 nucleotides are TGTGCCAGCAGGCGGATGGCGGGAGCCTACAATGAGCAGTTCTTC. Its translation is CASRRMAGAYNEQFF.

The chain joins TRBV7-8 to TRBJ2-5; 12 nucleotides match TRBD2. V lost 10 bases to trimming and J lost 10 bases; unmatched junction nucleotides: 19. CDR3 length: 16 amino acids. Germline-derived CDR1 and CDR2 are SGHVS and FQNEAQ. The CDR3 loop reads CATGQGGLAGEVNQYF. The CDR3, as DNA: TGTGCCACCGGACAGGGGGGACTAGCGGGTGAGGTTAACCAGTACTTC.

The rearrangement joins TRBV9 to TRBJ1-1; the match to TRBD1 covers 7 bases. The V segment lost 4 bases and the J segment 0 bases; nucleotides outside the gene matches: 9. Germline lookup yields CDR1 SGDLS and CDR2 YYNGEE. This CDR3 is 16 amino acids long. CDR3 protein: CASSQPRQGMNTEAFF. The DNA of the CDR3 is TGTGCCAGCAGCCAGCCTAGACAGGGAATGAACACTGAAGCTTTCTTT. The full variable domain, completed using reference TRBV9 and TRBJ1-1, is DSGVTQTPKHLITATGQRVTLRCSPRSGDLSVYWYQQSLDQGLQFLIQYYNGEERAKGNILERFSAQQFPDLHSELNLSSLELGDSALYFCASSQPRQGMNTEAFFGQGTRLTVV.

The rearrangement uses TRBV9 and TRBJ2-5; tentatively, D is TRBD1 (5 bases). Between the trimmed V and J ends, which lost 0 bases and 1 base, there was a span of 10 bases. Germline V gene sequence: CDR1 SGDLS, CDR2 YYNGEE. The CDR3 has 15 amino acids. CDR3 nucleotide sequence: TGTGCCAGCAGCGTAGGGGGCCACGTCCAAGAGACCCAGTACTTC. Its translation is CASSVGGHVQETQYF.

This clone was observed a handful of times. The chain combines TRBV6-5 with TRBJ2-7; maybe TRBD2 (6 bases). V was clipped by 5 bases and J by 4 bases, with 12 bases between them. The CDR3 consists of 13 residues. Per germline, CDR1 MNHEY and CDR2 SVGAGI. The DNA for the CDR3 is TGTGCCAGCAGTACCACGGGGACTTACGAGCAGTACTTC. Encoded protein: CASSTTGTYEQYF.

This clone was seen more than once but under ten times. This rearrangement joins TRBV6-1 to TRBJ2-1; D possibly corresponds to TRBD2 (5 bases). V gave up 3 bases and J gave up 6 bases, with 6 bases separating them. Per the germline V gene, CDR1 is MNHNS and CDR2 is SASEGT. The CDR3 contains 12 residues. The CDR3 spells CASSERANEQFF. The CDR3 DNA reads as TGTGCCAGCAGTGAGCGGGCCAATGAGCAGTTCTTC.

The CDR3 loop reads CASSLLAGGSSYNEQFF. The DNA of the CDR3 is TGCGCCAGCAGCTTACTAGCGGGGGGAAGCTCCTACAATGAGCAGTTCTTC. The genes are TRBV5-1 and TRBJ2-1; 12 bases agree with TRBD2. The V and J ends lost 2 bases and 0 bases, in that order; junction bases with no gene match: 3. Per germline, CDR1 SGHRS and CDR2 YFSETQ. This CDR3 region has 17 residues.

The CDR3 region is CASSEGQGRNEQFF. The CDR3 bases are TGTGCCAGCAGCGAGGGACAGGGGAGAAATGAGCAGTTCTTC. This rearrangement joins TRBV11-2 to TRBJ2-1; 10 positions agree with TRBD1. Trimming cost V 5 bases and J 7 bases; bases outside gene matches: 5. Germline CDR1 reads SGHAT; CDR2 reads FQNNGV. The CDR3 consists of 14 residues. The full variable domain, completed using reference TRBV11-2 and TRBJ2-1, is EAGVAQSPRYKIIEKRQSVAFWCNPISGHATLYWYQQILGQGPKLLIQFQNNGVVDDSQLPKDRFSAERLKGVDSTLKIQPAKLEDSAVYLCASSEGQGRNEQFFGPGTRLTVL.

The gene calls are TRBV2 and TRBJ2-1; perhaps TRBD2 as D (5 bases). The CDR3 has 12 amino acids. The V and J ends lost 6 bases and 10 bases respectively, with 13 bases between them. Germline assignment: CDR1 SNHLY and CDR2 FYNNEI. The CDR3 here is CASSDYVQEQFF. The CDR3 region has the DNA TGTGCCAGCAGCGACTACGTGCAAGAGCAGTTCTTC.

The CDR3 loop is CASSLVPAGENKNIQYF. CDR3 nucleotides: TGTGCCAGCAGCTTAGTTCCAGCGGGGGAGAACAAAAACATTCAGTACTTC. The chain recombines TRBV7-8 with TRBJ2-4; 8 bases map to TRBD2. Germline V gene sequence: CDR1 SGHVS, CDR2 FQNEAQ. The CDR3 runs to 17 residues. Trimming took 1 base from V and 3 from J; bases not matched to a gene: 8.

This clone was seen a handful of times. J is TRBJ1-1 and V is TRBV10-3, with TRBD1 matching over 8 bases. Trimming at V came to 5 bases and at J to 1 base, leaving 0 bases not matched to a gene. The germline CDR1 and CDR2 sequences are ENHRY and SYGVKD. This CDR3 is 13 amino acids long. This CDR3 reads CAISQGANTEAFF. The CDR3 coding sequence is TGTGCCATCAGTCAGGGGGCGAACACTGAAGCTTTCTTT.

This chain joins TRBV7-6 and TRBJ2-5, with D perhaps matching TRBD1 (6 bases). The V end was cut by 4 bases, the J end by 3 bases, with 15 bases between. CDR3 length: 15 residues. Germline V gene lookup returns CDR1 SGHVS and CDR2 FNYEAQ. The CDR3 sequence: CASSWIGAGEETQYF. The CDR3 nucleotides are TGTGCCAGCAGCTGGATCGGGGCAGGGGAAGAGACCCAGTACTTC.

This clone appeared a few times. This CDR3 reads CASSMNTEAFF. In nucleotides, the CDR3 is TGTGCCAGCAGCATGAACACTGAAGCTTTCTTT. This chain uses TRBV25-1 with TRBJ1-1; D unclear. Trimming left V 6 bases short and J 0 bases short, with 2 bases between. Germline CDR1 and CDR2: MGHDK and SYGVNS. The CDR3 runs 11 residues.

CDR3 nucleotide sequence: TGTGCCAGCAGTTACCAGGGTTCTTTCGGAAACACCATATATTTT. Its translation is CASSYQGSFGNTIYF. The J gene is TRBJ1-3, the V gene TRBV6-6; TRBD1 is a possible D gene (5 bases). V was cut by 2 bases and J by 4 bases, with 12 bases left in between. Germline values: CDR1 MNHNY, CDR2 SVGAGI (reference sequence). The CDR3 is 15 amino acids.

The V gene is TRBV19, the J gene TRBJ2-6; 10 bases are a match to TRBD1. Losses at the gene ends were 2 bases for V and 0 bases for J; bases not matched to a gene: 13. CDR1 is LNHDA, CDR2 SQIVND, per germline (reference sequence). This CDR3 contains 21 residues. CDR3 sequence (DNA): TGTGCCAGTAGTATAACAATTCAGGCTCGGGACAGGGGCTCTGGGGCCAACGTCCTGACTTTC. Its protein product is CASSITIQARDRGSGANVLTF.

V is TRBV11-2 and J is TRBJ2-7; no definite D call. The CDR3 contains 12 residues. The germline CDR1 and CDR2 sequences are SGHAT and FQNNGV. V was cut by 5 bases and J by 3 bases, with 8 bases left in between. In DNA form, the CDR3 reads TGTGCCAGCAGCGAGGCAAACTACGAGCAGTACTTC. It is translated as CASSEANYEQYF. The whole variable domain, filled in from reference TRBV11-2 and TRBJ2-7, reads EAGVAQSPRYKIIEKRQSVAFWCNPISGHATLYWYQQILGQGPKLLIQFQNNGVVDDSQLPKDRFSAERLKGVDSTLKIQPAKLEDSAVYLCASSEANYEQYFGPGTRLTVT.

The chain employs TRBV2 and TRBJ1-2, with D uncertain. Germline CDR1 and CDR2: SNHLY and FYNNEI. The CDR3 is 13 residues long. V was clipped by 1 base and J by 1 base, with 4 bases between them. The CDR3 DNA reads TGTGCCAGCAGTGAAGGACTTAACTATGGCTACACCTTC. Encoded protein: CASSEGLNYGYTF. Together with reference TRBV2 and TRBJ1-2, the CDR3 gives the full variable domain: EPEVTQTPSHQVTQMGQEVILRCVPISNHLYFYWYRQILGQKVEFLVSFYNNEISEKSEIFDDQFSVERPDGSNFTLKIRSTKLEDSAMYFCASSEGLNYGYTFGSGTRLTVV.

The chain uses TRBV10-3 and TRBJ1-2, with D maybe TRBD1 (5 bases). The CDR3 totals 14 residues. Trimming stripped 8 bases from V and 5 bases from J, with 18 bases between. CDR1 ENHRY and CDR2 SYGVKD come from the germline V gene. The chain's CDR3 is CAIGETGNLYGYTF. The CDR3 DNA is TGTGCCATCGGCGAAACAGGCAACTTGTATGGCTACACCTTC.

The rearrangement joins TRBV10-3 to TRBJ2-1; D unresolved. CDR1 and CDR2 from the germline V gene are ENHRY and SYGVKD. The V end was cut by 7 bases, the J end by 7 bases, with 17 bases between. The CDR3 is 14 amino acids. The CDR3 loop is CAITASPEVNEQFF. CDR3 DNA: TGTGCCATCACCGCCAGTCCCGAAGTGAATGAGCAGTTCTTC.

The chain links TRBV29-1 to TRBJ1-2; 7 nucleotides line up with TRBD1. The CDR3 sequence is 13 residues long. The junction had 4 bases not matched to a gene; V was cut back by 2 bases and J by 4 bases. Germline V lookup: CDR1 SQVTM, CDR2 ANQGSEA. This chain's CDR3 is CSVENRGGYGYTF. The CDR3 nucleotides are TGCAGCGTTGAAAACAGGGGAGGCTATGGCTACACCTTC. The full variable domain, with the rest looked up from reference TRBV29-1 and TRBJ1-2, is SAVISQKPSRDICQRGTSLTIQCQVDSQVTMMFWYRQQPGQSLTLIATANQGSEATYESGFVIDKFPISRPNLTFSTLTVSNMSPEDSSIYLCSVENRGGYGYTFGSGTRLTVV.